These 17 T cell receptor beta chains were all obtained from the same sample, sequenced in a study of spatial heterogeneity in lung cancer. In TCRdb, the 5' RACE reads were re-called with MiXCR into one record per CDR3 protein. The table records about 30,000 distinct CDR3 sequences, around 6.1% of them present only once. Sample time point: blood at routine non-recurrence follow-up after resection. Unsorted samples of tumor, nontumor lung or frozen PBMC had their whole RNA sequenced. The specimen was PBMCs, collected at follow-up. The source is a male donor with early-stage non-small cell lung cancer.

This clonotype showed up just a few times. This chain uses TRBV19 with TRBJ1-4; no firm D call. V shed 6 bases and J shed 0 bases, with 5 bases lying between them. CDR1 is LNHDA, CDR2 SQIVND, per germline (reference sequence). The CDR3 runs to 13 residues. Here the CDR3 DNA reads TGTGCCAGTAGGGGATCAACTAATGAAAAACTGTTTTTT. It translates to CASRGSTNEKLFF. Combining the CDR3 with reference TRBV19 and TRBJ1-4 gives the whole variable domain DGGITQSPKYLFRKEGQNVTLSCEQNLNHDAMYWYRQDPGQGLRLIYYSQIVNDFQKGDIAEGYSVSREKKESFPLTVTSAQKNPTAFYLCASRGSTNEKLFFGSGTQLSVL.

V usage is TRBV27 and J usage is TRBJ2-5; 8 bases are shared with TRBD1. The CDR3 runs 15 residues. The V gene end was trimmed by 5 bases and the J gene end by 2 bases; junction bases not matched to a gene: 7. Looked up from germline, CDR1 is MNHEY and CDR2 is SMNVEV (reference sequence). The CDR3 coding sequence is TGTGCCAGCAGTCCCACTCGACAGGGGCAAGAGACCCAGTACTTC. Translating it yields CASSPTRQGQETQYF.

This chain links TRBV5-1 with TRBJ2-5, with D unresolved. V shed 0 bases and J shed 2 bases, with 11 bases lying between them. CDR3 length: 15 amino acids. The germline V gene has CDR1 SGHRS and CDR2 YFSETQ. The DNA of the CDR3 is TGCGCCAGCAGCTTGGCGGTCGGCAGACAAGAGACCCAGTACTTC. Encoded protein: CASSLAVGRQETQYF.

This clonotype has at least ten counts. V gene TRBV2 combines with J gene TRBJ1-5; a weak D match, TRBD1 (6 bases). Trimming removed 6 bases at V and 7 bases at J, with 10 bases between. The CDR3 loop spans 12 amino acids. CDR1 is SNHLY, CDR2 FYNNEI, per germline. The chain's CDR3 is CASSPQGQPQHF. The CDR3 nucleotides are TGTGCCAGCAGCCCTCAGGGGCAGCCCCAGCATTTT.

This clonotype was counted only a few times. CDR3 sequence: CASSTPGRGKLRETQYF. CDR3 coding DNA: TGTGCCAGCAGTACCCCTGGGCGGGGGAAACTTCGGGAGACCCAGTACTTC. V and J are TRBV27 and TRBJ2-5; TRBD2 agrees at 7 bases. The CDR3 covers 17 residues. The germline gives CDR1 MNHEY, CDR2 SMNVEV (reference sequence). V shed 5 bases, J shed 5 bases, and the junction held 17 bases outside the gene matches.

In its sample, this clonotype was seen many times. This chain links TRBV4-3 with TRBJ2-2; 9 nucleotides align to TRBD2. Germline assignment: CDR1 LGHNA and CDR2 YSLEER. The V and J ends lost 0 bases and 4 bases, in that order; junction bases with no gene match: 6. The CDR3 totals 17 residues. This chain's CDR3 is CASSQEGSAGGTGELFF. CDR3 in DNA: TGCGCCAGCAGCCAAGAAGGGTCAGCGGGAGGCACCGGGGAGCTGTTTTTT.

Ten or more counts support this clonotype. The J gene is TRBJ2-1, the V gene TRBV24-1; D is tentatively TRBD1 or TRBD2 (5 bases each). The germline V and J ends were trimmed by 7 bases and 10 bases, with 16 bases remaining between them. Per germline, CDR1 KGHDR and CDR2 SFDVKD. This CDR3 has 13 residues. The CDR3, as DNA: TGTGCCACCAGCAAGGTGGGGGTCCCCGAGCAGTTCTTC. Protein sequence: CATSKVGVPEQFF.

This clonotype has ten or more counts. The J gene is TRBJ2-7, the V gene TRBV18; 7 nucleotides line up with TRBD1. Unmatched junction bases numbered 5, after V lost 4 bases and J lost 5 bases. The CDR3 extends over 13 amino acids. Germline V CDR1 and CDR2: KGHSH, LQKENI. CDR3 in amino acids: CASSRQGDDEQYV. CDR3 nucleotides: TGTGCCAGCTCACGGCAGGGGGATGACGAGCAGTACGTC.

V is TRBV5-4 and J is TRBJ2-7; D perhaps matches TRBD1 (6 bases). The CDR3 is 13 residues long. V lost 0 bases and J 4 bases, leaving 8 bases between the germline ends. The germline V gene has CDR1 SGHNT and CDR2 YYREEE (reference sequence). In nucleotides, the CDR3 is TGTGCCAGCAGCTTGGTAGGGGGTTACGAGCAGTACTTC. Translation gives CASSLVGGYEQYF. The full variable domain, in which reference TRBV5-4 and TRBJ2-7 provide the parts outside the CDR3, is ETGVTQSPTHLIKTRGQQVTLRCSSQSGHNTVSWYQQALGQGPQFIFQYYREEENGRGNFPPRFSGLQFPNYSSELNVNALELDDSALYLCASSLVGGYEQYFGPGTRLTVT.

Relative to its sample, this clonotype is medium-sized. The rearrangement joins TRBV9 to TRBJ2-3, with TRBD1 as a possible D gene (6 bases). V was trimmed by 3 bases and J by 0 bases, leaving 11 bases between them. Per germline, CDR1 SGDLS and CDR2 YYNGEE. This CDR3 contains 15 residues. The CDR3 nucleotides are TGTGCCAGCAGCGAACAGGGAACTAGCACAGATACGCAGTATTTT. Translating gives CASSEQGTSTDTQYF.

This clonotype was seen repeatedly, ten times or more. The chain uses TRBV6-6 and TRBJ1-1; 7 nucleotides align to TRBD1. CDR3 length: 12 amino acids. Germline values: CDR1 MNHNY, CDR2 SVGAGI (reference sequence). V was clipped by 6 bases and J by 10 bases; unmatched bases: 8. The CDR3 loop reads CASSKQGYGAFF. CDR3 nucleotide sequence: TGTGCCAGCAGCAAACAGGGGTATGGAGCTTTCTTT.

This clonotype has only a few counts. The CDR3 loop is CASSKNSGGAKADTQYF. The CDR3 DNA reads as TGTGCCAGCAGTAAAAATAGCGGGGGGGCCAAGGCAGATACGCAGTATTTT. This chain joins TRBV27 and TRBJ2-3; TRBD2 matches at 11 bases. Germline assignment: CDR1 MNHEY and CDR2 SMNVEV (reference sequence). Trimming at V came to 5 bases and at J to 4 bases, leaving 11 bases not matched to a gene. The CDR3 runs 17 residues.

This clonotype was counted at least ten times. J is TRBJ2-7 and V is TRBV29-1, with TRBD2 matching 8 bases. The germline V gene encodes CDR1 SQVTM and CDR2 ANQGSEA. The length of the CDR3 is 12 residues. V was clipped by 2 bases and J by 7 bases; unmatched bases: 4. The CDR3 here is CSVEKAGAEQYF. CDR3 nucleotides: TGCAGCGTTGAAAAAGCGGGGGCAGAGCAGTACTTC.

This clonotype was seen a few times. The J gene is TRBJ2-2, the V gene TRBV7-2; D may be TRBD2 (6 bases). CDR1 and CDR2 from the germline V gene are SGHTA and FQGNSA. The CDR3 is 15 residues long. V was clipped by 6 bases and J by 0 bases, with 11 bases between them. CDR3 amino acids: CASRAGGANTGELFF. The CDR3 bases are TGTGCCAGCAGGGCTGGCGGGGCGAACACCGGGGAGCTGTTTTTT.

This clonotype has ten or more counts. This chain joins TRBV20-1 and TRBJ1-1; 9 bases line up with TRBD1. The germline CDR1 and CDR2 sequences are DFQATT and SNEGSKA (reference sequence). Trimming removed 7 bases from V and 2 bases from J; junction bases left unmatched: 5. This CDR3 spans 13 amino acids. The DNA for the CDR3 is TGCAGTGGAGCGGGACAGGGTAACACTGAAGCTTTCTTT. Translation gives CSGAGQGNTEAFF.

V gene TRBV12-3 or TRBV12-4 combines with J gene TRBJ1-3; D uncertain. The V and J ends lost 5 bases and 0 bases respectively, with 8 bases between them. CDR3 size: 14 residues. The CDR3 loop reads CASSRHSSGNTIYF. The DNA for the CDR3 is TGTGCCAGCAGTAGGCACTCCTCTGGAAACACCATATATTTT.

The sample holds a few counts of this clonotype. This chain connects TRBV7-2 to TRBJ1-6, with a weak D call TRBD1 (6 bases). CDR1 and CDR2 from the germline V gene are SGHTA and FQGNSA. This CDR3 has 15 residues. V lost 1 base, J lost 8 bases, and 12 bases lay in between. The DNA of the CDR3 is TGTGCCAGCAGCTTAGGCACAGGGTCGTATTCACCCCTCCACTTT. Its protein product is CASSLGTGSYSPLHF.